This TCR beta chain was identified in a study of CD8+ T cells in alopecia areata. Study observations and caveats: Relative to normal scalp, lesional scalp, especially alopecia totalis/universalis, showed higher clonality.

With 8 bases removed from V and 8 bases from J, the gap between germline ends came to 12 bases. The germline CDR1 and CDR2 sequences are MDHEN and SYDVKM. The CDR3 runs 11 residues. Sorting separated CD4+ and CD8+ T cells out of PBMCs. Reverse transcription of extracted RNA yielded cDNA, which provided the sequencing template. Here immunoSEQ multiplex PCR was the method, and the copy in TCRdb shows in-frame clones only, minus some. The sample contains 55,000 to 70,000 clones, more than 40% of which appear only once. A few counts support this clone. No antigen is known for it. The source of this sequence is a human donor with alopecia areata. The chain uses TRBV28 and TRBJ2-5; D unresolved. The sequenced sample was CD8+ T cells sorted from blood, obtained at week 0. The DNA of the CDR3 is TGTGCCAGCCGGACGGGCCGCACCCAGTACTTC. It is translated as CASRTGRTQYF.